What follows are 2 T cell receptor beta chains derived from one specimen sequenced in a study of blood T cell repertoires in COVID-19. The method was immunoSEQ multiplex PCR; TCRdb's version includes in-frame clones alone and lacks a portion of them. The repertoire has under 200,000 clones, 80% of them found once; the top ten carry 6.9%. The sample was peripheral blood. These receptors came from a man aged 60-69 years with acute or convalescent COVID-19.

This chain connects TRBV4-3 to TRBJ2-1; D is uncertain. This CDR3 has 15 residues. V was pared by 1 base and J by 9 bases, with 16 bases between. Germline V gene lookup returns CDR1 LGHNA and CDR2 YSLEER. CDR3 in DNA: TGCGCCAGCAGCCAAGGTTTAATCGGATCGGGTGAGCAGTTCTTC. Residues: CASSQGLIGSGEQFF.

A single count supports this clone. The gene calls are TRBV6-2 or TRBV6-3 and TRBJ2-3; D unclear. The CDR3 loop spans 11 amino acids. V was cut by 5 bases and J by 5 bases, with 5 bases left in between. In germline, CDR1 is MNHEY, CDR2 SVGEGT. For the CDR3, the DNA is TGTGCCAGCAGTAACAAAGATACGCAGTATTTT. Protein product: CASSNKDTQYF.